The 10 T cell receptor beta chains reported below all come from one sample, sequenced in a study of cytomegalovirus exposure and HLA in healthy donors. Both 60 Vbeta primers and 13 Jbeta primers went into the PCR. Data came from immunoSEQ multiplex PCR; TCRdb stores just in-frame clones and leaves some out. The table has around 110,000 clones, roughly 79% seen once. Sequenced: PBMCs. The receptors were gathered from a young woman in good health and CMV-seronegative.

This clone was detected only a few times. The chain recombines TRBV5-1 with TRBJ1-1; TRBD1 might be the D (5 bases). The CDR3 is 15 residues long. V was shortened by 0 bases and J by 1 base, with 10 bases between the two germline ends. Per the germline V gene, CDR1 is SGHRS and CDR2 is YFSETQ. In DNA, the CDR3 is TGCGCCAGCAGCTTGGTGGCAGGGAAGAACACTGAAGCTTTCTTT. It yields the protein CASSLVAGKNTEAFF.

This chain joins TRBV11-2 and TRBJ2-7; possibly TRBD2 for D (6 bases). CDR1 and CDR2 (germline): SGHAT, FQNNGV. CDR3 length equals 16 residues. V dropped 1 base and J dropped 3 bases, with 16 bases sitting between them. CDR3 bases: TGTGCCAGCAGCTTAGGGGCCCCGGCAGCGGGCTACGAGCAGTACTTC. Protein sequence: CASSLGAPAAGYEQYF.

J is TRBJ1-2 and V is TRBV2, with a tentative D call TRBD1 (6 bases). The CDR3 extends over 14 amino acids. V lost 4 bases and J lost 7, with 16 bases in between. Looked up from germline, CDR1 is SNHLY and CDR2 is FYNNEI. As DNA, the CDR3 is TGTGCCAGCAGTGTTGCACAGGGAGCGTTTGGCTACACCTTC. It is translated as CASSVAQGAFGYTF.

The V gene is TRBV28, the J gene TRBJ1-1, with D possibly TRBD1 on 5 matching bases. Germline CDR1 MDHEN, CDR2 SYDVKM. V was cut by 6 bases and J by 3 bases, with 11 bases left in between. CDR3 length: 13 residues. The CDR3 loop is CASRSRADTEAFF. CDR3 coding DNA: TGTGCCAGCAGATCCAGGGCGGACACTGAAGCTTTCTTT.

V gene TRBV11-2 combines with J gene TRBJ1-1; D might be TRBD1 (5 bases). CDR1 SGHAT and CDR2 FQNNGV come from the germline V gene. Trimming removed 5 bases at V and 0 bases at J, with 16 bases between. This CDR3 is 16 amino acids long. The CDR3 nucleotides are TGTGCCAGCAGCACCCCCCCGGACACGTTGAACACTGAAGCTTTCTTT. This encodes CASSTPPDTLNTEAFF.

The V call is TRBV5-4, the J call TRBJ2-7, with TRBD2 matching 13 bases. There are 14 residues in the CDR3. Germline-derived CDR1 and CDR2 are SGHNT and YYREEE (reference sequence). Unmatched junction bases numbered 6, after V lost 4 bases and J lost 8 bases. CDR3 sequence reads: CASSQKTSGGKQYF. The CDR3 region has the DNA TGTGCCAGCAGCCAAAAGACTAGCGGGGGGAAGCAGTACTTC.

Points on this clone: Other DNA sequences from this sample encode an identical CDR3 as well. V is TRBV28 and J is TRBJ1-2; D not resolved. Germline V gives CDR1 MDHEN, CDR2 SYDVKM. V lost 3 bases and J lost 4, with 9 bases in between. The CDR3 runs 13 residues. The DNA of the CDR3 is TGTGCCAGCAGTTTGGGCGGGATCTATGGCTACACCTTC. Its translation: CASSLGGIYGYTF.

The V gene is TRBV4-2, the J gene TRBJ1-4, with D perhaps TRBD1 (5 bases). The CDR3 extends over 15 amino acids. Per the germline V gene, CDR1 is LGHNA and CDR2 is YNFKEQ. V was cut by 0 bases and J by 9 bases, with 14 bases left in between. The CDR3 nucleotides are TGTGCCAGCAGCCAAGATATAACAGGTCGTCAAAAACTGTTTTTT. Encoded protein: CASSQDITGRQKLFF.

The chain is built from TRBV28 and TRBJ2-7; D may be TRBD1 (5 bases). The CDR3 sequence is 14 residues long. The germline V gene has CDR1 MDHEN and CDR2 SYDVKM. Trimming pared 8 bases from V and 6 bases from J, leaving 20 bases between. The CDR3 bases are TGTGCCAGCGTCCAGGGTCACCAGGAGAGCGAGCAGTACTTC. This encodes CASVQGHQESEQYF.

J is TRBJ2-5 and V is TRBV4-1, with D possibly matching TRBD1 (5 bases). The V end lost 0 bases, the J end lost 4 bases, and 18 bases lay between the germline ends. This CDR3 contains 17 residues. Germline CDR1 reads MGHRA; CDR2 reads YSYEKL. For the CDR3, the DNA is TGCGCCAGCAGCCAAGATATGGGCCAGGGATTGAGAGAGACCCAGTACTTC. Amino acids: CASSQDMGQGLRETQYF.